The entry below describes one T cell receptor (beta chain). The data are from a study of blood T cell repertoires in COVID-19. Background on the study: Material from acute and convalescent COVID-19 was sourced from the United States, Italy and Spain. Nucleic acid was either cDNA or gDNA, and it came from T cells, B-cell-depleted T cells, or PBMCs.

The CDR3 extends over 15 amino acids. V gave up 6 bases and J gave up 3 bases, with 14 bases separating them. The V gene's germline CDR1 is KGHSH and CDR2 LQKENI. Original handling: From reference gene primer amplification, estimates of nucleated cell counts were derived. Assay used: immunoSEQ multiplex PCR; TCRdb lists only in-frame clones, some missing. The V and J calls and clone size come from that table; D and trimming were worked out from the DNA. In the table there are some 200,000 clones, 75% to 80% of which are singletons. The sequence came from a woman in her 70s with acute or convalescent COVID-19. V and J are TRBV18 and TRBJ2-2; TRBD1 might be the D (5 bases). The sequenced sample was peripheral blood. CDR3 sequence reads: CASSGLTLDTGELFF. CDR3 coding DNA: TGTGCCAGCTCGGGGCTCACTTTGGACACCGGGGAGCTGTTTTTT.